The 25 T cell receptor beta chains in this list originate from one sample, sequenced in a study of OX40 agonist ivuxolimab in advanced cancers. The protocol used for the library was the immunoSEQ multiplex PCR assay. TCRdb obtained this table from immuneACCESS and retained in-frame rearrangements with V and J assigned. These tables miss some clones; where compared with another copy, unresolved V genes account for less than half of the shortfall, and the remainder is unexplained. The sample table lists some 44,000 clones, less than 90% of them with a count of one. Clones ranked in the top ten supply 5% to 6% of the sample. The starting material was CD4+ or CD8+ T cells sorted from blood, obtained in a trial of the OX40 agonist ivuxolimab. These receptor sequences come from an adult with an advanced solid tumor such as melanoma, head and neck, liver or kidney cancer.

V is TRBV29-1 and J is TRBJ2-7, with TRBD2 matching over 7 bases. The ends lost 5 bases at V and 0 bases at J; junction bases unmatched: 4. Germline V CDR1 and CDR2: SQVTM, ANQGSEA. The CDR3 contains 13 residues. The CDR3 loop is CSVRAGPSYEQYF. CDR3 bases: TGCAGCGTTAGAGCGGGACCCTCCTACGAGCAGTACTTC.

This chain connects TRBV7-3 to TRBJ2-5, with a possible D match to TRBD2 (5 bases). Deletions cut 1 base from V and 5 bases from J, with 11 bases between. The CDR3 loop spans 14 amino acids. Per the germline V gene, CDR1 is SGHTA and CDR2 is FQGTGA. CDR3 region: CASSLNGIGETQYF. CDR3 DNA sequence: TGTGCCAGCAGCTTAAACGGGATTGGTGAGACCCAGTACTTC.

The gene calls are TRBV28 and TRBJ1-5; D is unresolved. CDR1 is MDHEN, CDR2 SYDVKM, per germline. The V end lost 5 bases, the J end lost 3 bases, and 11 bases lay between the germline ends. CDR3 size: 14 residues. The CDR3 is CASSIPGLNQPQHF. CDR3 nucleotides: TGTGCCAGCAGTATACCGGGTCTCAATCAGCCCCAGCATTTT.

The chain links TRBV30 to TRBJ1-1; D call uncertain. This CDR3 region has 13 residues. Trimming shortened V by 1 base and J by 3 bases, and 9 bases separated the two germline ends. CDR1 is GTSNPN, CDR2 SVGIG, per germline (reference sequence). CDR3 protein: CAWSEAGHTEAFF. The CDR3, as DNA: TGTGCCTGGAGTGAGGCAGGCCACACTGAAGCTTTCTTT.

This clone appeared once. Other DNA variants within this sample encode the same CDR3. The chain couples TRBV4-3 to TRBJ1-2, with no clear D. Germline V gene lookup returns CDR1 LGHNA and CDR2 YSLEER. The CDR3 is 15 amino acids. V gave up 0 bases and J gave up 4 bases, with 12 bases separating them. In nucleotides, the CDR3 is TGCGCCAGCAGCCAAGATCGTGGGCGGGCCTATGGCTACACCTTC. It specifies CASSQDRGRAYGYTF.

This clone was observed a handful of times. The chain couples TRBV9 to TRBJ1-2, with 7 nucleotides matching TRBD1. The CDR3 is made up of 13 amino acids. Trimming took 3 bases from V and 8 from J; bases not matched to a gene: 7. Germline V gives CDR1 SGDLS, CDR2 YYNGEE. CDR3 amino acids: CASSADRDQGYTF. The DNA for the CDR3 is TGTGCCAGCAGCGCCGACAGGGACCAAGGCTACACCTTC.

This sequence joins TRBV7-9 and TRBJ1-1; D gene uncertain. There are 16 residues in the CDR3. Germline lookup yields CDR1 SEHNR and CDR2 FQNEAQ (reference sequence). The ends were cut back, 5 bases at V and 5 bases at J, with 21 bases in the middle. CDR3 region: CASSPPLSYVGTEAFF. CDR3 nucleotides: TGTGCCAGCAGCCCGCCCCTAAGTTATGTGGGGACTGAAGCTTTCTTT.

CDR3 sequence reads: CASSPSAGTMNTEAFF. CDR3 nucleotide sequence: TGCGCCAGCAGCCCTAGCGCAGGTACCATGAACACTGAAGCTTTCTTT. The chain couples TRBV5-1 to TRBJ1-1; D uncertain. The CDR3 is 16 amino acids. Trimming removed 4 bases from V and 0 bases from J, with 16 bases in between. From germline, CDR1 is SGHRS and CDR2 YFSETQ.

DNA for the CDR3: TGCGCCAGCAGCCAAGTCCCCCGTCAGACGGATACGCAGTATTTT. This translates into CASSQVPRQTDTQYF. This sequence joins TRBV4-1 and TRBJ2-3; D is unresolved. Germline V lookup: CDR1 MGHRA, CDR2 YSYEKL. Trimming removed 1 base from V and 6 bases from J, with 14 bases in between. The CDR3 spans 15 residues.

V gene TRBV11-1 combines with J gene TRBJ2-5, with no clear D. CDR3 length: 14 residues. Trimming shortened V by 5 bases and J by 4 bases, and 14 bases separated the two germline ends. Germline V gives CDR1 SGHAT, CDR2 FQDESV (reference sequence). CDR3 in amino acids: CASSRTQMGETQYF. For the CDR3, the DNA is TGTGCCAGCAGCCGGACCCAAATGGGAGAGACCCAGTACTTC.

The chain employs TRBV30 and TRBJ2-5; D unclear. V was clipped by 2 bases and J by 9 bases, with 19 bases between them. Per the germline V gene, CDR1 is GTSNPN and CDR2 is SVGIG (reference sequence). The CDR3 consists of 14 residues. The CDR3 DNA follows: TGTGCCTGGAGTCCCCCATACGGGCTACGAGCCCAGTACTTC. As protein: CAWSPPYGLRAQYF. The whole variable domain, filled in from reference TRBV30 and TRBJ2-5, reads SQTIHQWPATLVQPVGSPLSLECTVEGTSNPNLYWYRQAAGRGLQLLFYSVGIGQISSEVPQNLSASRPQDRQFILSSKKLLLSDSGFYLCAWSPPYGLRAQYFGPGTRLLVL.

This chain connects TRBV19 to TRBJ1-2; D unclear. Germline CDR1 and CDR2: LNHDA and SQIVND (reference sequence). The ends were cut back, 0 bases at V and 8 bases at J, with 13 bases in the middle. This CDR3 comprises 14 residues. The CDR3 loop reads CASSIDRRLWGYTF. The CDR3 nucleotides read TGTGCCAGTAGTATAGACAGAAGGCTTTGGGGCTACACCTTC.

The rearrangement joins TRBV15 to TRBJ1-4; 9 bases fit TRBD1. Germline values: CDR1 LNHNV, CDR2 YYDKDF (reference sequence). There are 17 residues in the CDR3. V dropped 5 bases and J dropped 2; count of bases not matched to a gene: 9. The CDR3, as DNA: TGTGCCACCAGCGGACGCGGGACAGGGTTCACTAATGAAAAACTGTTTTTT. Translated, it gives CATSGRGTGFTNEKLFF.

This chain joins TRBV7-8 and TRBJ2-7, with 11 bases that match TRBD1. V gave up 5 bases and J gave up 0 bases; unmatched junction bases: 3. The V gene's germline CDR1 is SGHVS and CDR2 FQNEAQ. The CDR3 length is 15 residues. Here the CDR3 DNA reads TGTGCCAGCAGCCAGGGACAGGGGGTCTCCTACGAGCAGTACTTC. It yields the protein CASSQGQGVSYEQYF.

This clone was observed a few times. V usage is TRBV6-4 and J usage is TRBJ1-1; a weak D match, TRBD1 (6 bases). V was shortened by 7 bases and J by 1 base, with 10 bases between the two germline ends. The V gene's germline CDR1 is MRHNA and CDR2 SNTAGT. The CDR3 extends over 13 amino acids. For the CDR3, the DNA is TGTGCCAGCAAAAAGACAGGGAACACTGAAGCTTTCTTT. Protein sequence: CASKKTGNTEAFF.

V is TRBV10-3 and J is TRBJ1-2; 9 bases are shared with TRBD1. The CDR3 runs 18 residues. J was trimmed by 3 bases and V by 10 bases; bases with no gene match: 21. Germline CDR1 ENHRY, CDR2 SYGVKD. For the CDR3, the DNA is TGTGCCACCCGCAGTGAATTGGTGAGGGACAGGGCCTACTATGGCTACACCTTC. Its protein is CATRSELVRDRAYYGYTF.

The V call is TRBV28, the J call TRBJ1-3; D remains ambiguous. Trimming removed 4 bases at V and 3 bases at J, with 13 bases between. Germline V gives CDR1 MDHEN, CDR2 SYDVKM. This CDR3 has 15 amino acids. DNA for the CDR3: TGTGCCAGCAGTTCCCCTACCCTCGATGGAAACACCATATATTTT. It specifies CASSSPTLDGNTIYF. Variable domain in full (rest from reference TRBV28 and TRBJ1-3): DVKVTQSSRYLVKRTGEKVFLECVQDMDHENMFWYRQDPGLGLRLIYFSYDVKMKEKGDIPEGYSVSREKKERFSLILESASTNQTSMYLCASSSPTLDGNTIYFGEGSWLTVV.

The rearrangement uses TRBV5-1 and TRBJ2-5, with D perhaps given as TRBD1 or TRBD2 (5 bases each). Trimming removed 4 bases at V and 0 bases at J, with 19 bases between. The CDR3 length is 17 residues. Germline V lookup: CDR1 SGHRS, CDR2 YFSETQ. The CDR3 protein is CASSASGTLPYQETQYF. CDR3 nucleotide sequence: TGCGCCAGCAGCGCCTCCGGGACCCTACCGTACCAAGAGACCCAGTACTTC.

The chain has TRBV7-6 and TRBJ1-6; D not resolved. This CDR3 is built from 13 residues. V was trimmed by 3 bases and J by 9 bases, leaving 9 bases between them. Germline CDR1 is SGHVS and CDR2 is FNYEAQ. The CDR3 bases are TGTGCCAGCAGCTTTGAAGGCGGTTCACCCCTCCACTTT. Its translation is CASSFEGGSPLHF.

The gene calls are TRBV6-1 and TRBJ2-7; 9 positions agree with TRBD2. V lost 0 bases to trimming and J lost 9 bases; unmatched junction nucleotides: 12. Germline CDR1 MNHNS, CDR2 SASEGT. The CDR3 length is 16 residues. CDR3 residues: CASSEALSGRYRGQYF. CDR3 sequence (DNA): TGTGCCAGCAGTGAAGCGCTCAGCGGGAGGTATAGGGGGCAGTACTTC.

In DNA, the CDR3 is TGTGCCAGTAGTACGCTGGACAGGGACGAGACTGAAGCTTTCTTT. This encodes CASSTLDRDETEAFF. The V call is TRBV19, the J call TRBJ1-1; 8 nucleotides agree with TRBD1. The V and J ends lost 4 bases and 5 bases, in that order; junction bases with no gene match: 9. The CDR3 contains 15 residues. Germline V gene lookup returns CDR1 LNHDA and CDR2 SQIVND (reference sequence). Together with reference TRBV19 and TRBJ1-1, the CDR3 gives the full variable domain: DGGITQSPKYLFRKEGQNVTLSCEQNLNHDAMYWYRQDPGQGLRLIYYSQIVNDFQKGDIAEGYSVSREKKESFPLTVTSAQKNPTAFYLCASSTLDRDETEAFFGQGTRLTVV.

The rearrangement uses TRBV5-8 and TRBJ1-5; D is possibly TRBD1 (5 bases). Germline V gene lookup returns CDR1 SGHTS and CDR2 YDEGEE. V was shortened by 1 base and J by 2 bases, with 10 bases between the two germline ends. The CDR3 loop spans 15 amino acids. The CDR3: CASSLSGGGNQPQHF. CDR3 DNA: TGTGCCAGCAGCTTGAGCGGGGGAGGCAATCAGCCCCAGCATTTT.

V usage is TRBV7-6 and J usage is TRBJ2-2; 7 bases align to TRBD1. The CDR3 contains 15 residues. J was trimmed by 2 bases and V by 5 bases; bases with no gene match: 5. Per germline, CDR1 SGHVS and CDR2 FNYEAQ. This CDR3 reads CASSLGTVNTGELFF. Written as DNA, the CDR3 is TGTGCCAGCAGCCTCGGGACAGTCAACACCGGGGAGCTGTTTTTT.

This clone showed up just a few times. The V gene is TRBV20-1, the J gene TRBJ1-1; D not certain. The V end lost 0 bases, the J end lost 4 bases, and 3 bases lay between the germline ends. The germline V gene has CDR1 DFQATT and CDR2 SNEGSKA (reference sequence). The CDR3 consists of 11 residues. Written as DNA, the CDR3 is TGCAGTGCTAGAGACACCACTGAAGCTTTCTTT. It encodes CSARDTTEAFF.

The chain is built from TRBV11-2 and TRBJ1-1; D perhaps matches TRBD1 (5 bases). CDR1 and CDR2 from the germline V gene are SGHAT and FQNNGV. The CDR3 spans 16 residues. Between the trimmed V and J ends, which lost 3 bases and 5 bases, there was a span of 19 bases. Written as DNA, the CDR3 is TGTGCCAGCAGCTTCCGGGCGGGACGCTTAGAAACTGAAGCTTTCTTT. It encodes CASSFRAGRLETEAFF.